What follows are 9 T cell receptor beta chains derived from one specimen sequenced in a study of neurological immune-mediated disorders. TCRdb reprocessed the 5' RACE reads via MiXCR and lists one record per CDR3 protein. Here the sample spans more than 70,000 distinct CDR3 sequences, around 10% being singletons. Specimen: PBMCs. The receptors derive from a man between 35 and 55 years old in good health.

This clonotype was seen ten or more times. V usage is TRBV24-1 and J usage is TRBJ1-1; D may be TRBD1 (5 bases). The germline V gene has CDR1 KGHDR and CDR2 SFDVKD. Trimming stripped 3 bases from V and 4 bases from J, with 35 bases between. This CDR3 comprises 22 residues. The CDR3 spells CATSDPKLPDTTFNTPCTEAFF. The CDR3 nucleotides read TGTGCCACCAGTGATCCCAAGTTGCCGGACACCACCTTTAATACACCGTGCACTGAAGCTTTCTTT.

This clonotype was recorded at least ten times. This rearrangement joins TRBV7-2 to TRBJ2-1; 8 nucleotides agree with TRBD2. Germline values: CDR1 SGHTA, CDR2 FQGNSA. The V segment lost 5 bases and the J segment 8 bases; nucleotides outside the gene matches: 11. This CDR3 has 15 amino acids. CDR3 nucleotides: TGTGCCAGCAGCCCTGGGGGACTAGACATTTATGAGCAGTTCTTC. Protein sequence: CASSPGGLDIYEQFF.

This clonotype showed up many times. The V gene is TRBV5-5, the J gene TRBJ2-3, with 9 positions matching TRBD1. J lost 4 bases, V lost 3 bases, and 3 bases had no gene match. The germline V gene has CDR1 SGHKS and CDR2 YYEKEE (reference sequence). The CDR3 is 14 residues long. The CDR3 spells CASSSTGGSDTQYF. The CDR3 DNA reads as TGTGCCAGCAGCTCAACAGGGGGCTCAGATACGCAGTATTTT. Full variable domain (outside the CDR3, taken from reference TRBV5-5 and TRBJ2-3): DAGVTQSPTHLIKTRGQQVTLRCSPISGHKSVSWYQQVLGQGPQFIFQYYEKEERGRGNFPDRFSARQFPNYSSELNVNALLLGDSALYLCASSSTGGSDTQYFGPGTRLTVL.

The CDR3 sequence is CASVRGAEQFF. The DNA of the CDR3 is TGTGCCAGCGTGCGAGGAGCCGAGCAGTTCTTC. The chain links TRBV12-3 or TRBV12-4 to TRBJ2-1; D is unclear. The CDR3 is made up of 11 amino acids. V lost 8 bases, J lost 10 bases, and 12 bases lay in between.

This clonotype showed up many times. The chain couples TRBV10-3 to TRBJ1-1, with D tentatively TRBD1 (6 bases). Trimming shortened V by 2 bases and J by 11 bases, and 9 bases separated the two germline ends. CDR3 length: 11 residues. Germline CDR1 ENHRY, CDR2 SYGVKD. The DNA of the CDR3 is TGTGCCATCAGTGAGGGGACATGGGCTTTCTTT. Residues: CAISEGTWAFF.

This clonotype was detected ten times or more. V is TRBV6-6 and J is TRBJ1-6; D gene ambiguous. V lost 2 bases to trimming and J lost 10 bases, with 12 bases between them. The CDR3 totals 14 residues. Per the germline V gene, CDR1 is MNHNY and CDR2 is SVGAGI (reference sequence). Here the CDR3 reads CASSYAQEGSPLHF. CDR3 nucleotide sequence: TGTGCCAGCAGTTACGCGCAGGAAGGATCACCCCTCCACTTT.

Comments on this clonotype: Because the CDR3 is missing its conserved closing phenylalanine or tryptophan, this is likely a read error. The chain is built from TRBV4-2 and TRBJ2-6, with 12 positions matching TRBD2. The CDR3 has 18 amino acids. Germline CDR1 and CDR2: LGHNA and YNFKEQ. Written as DNA, the CDR3 is TGTGCCAACAGCCAACTAGCGGGAGGTCTCACTGGGGCCAACGTCCTGACTTCC. Its protein product is CANSQLAGGLTGANVLTS.

About this clonotype itself: This may stem from a read error, because a much larger clone lies one nucleotide away. This chain joins TRBV29-1 and TRBJ2-7, with D perhaps TRBD2 (5 bases). The CDR3 is 12 amino acids. Trimming left V 8 bases short and J 5 bases short, with 16 bases between. Germline assignment: CDR1 SQVTM and CDR2 ANQGSEA. The CDR3 DNA reads as TGCAGCTACGGACTGACCGGGAACGAGCAGTACTTC. This translates into CSYGLTGNEQYF.

This clonotype has ten or more counts. The rearrangement links TRBV20-1 to TRBJ2-7, with D possibly matching TRBD2 (6 bases). V was pared by 5 bases and J by 6 bases, with 11 bases between. This CDR3 has 11 residues. Germline CDR1 reads DFQATT; CDR2 reads SNEGSKA (reference sequence). The CDR3: CSADRLGEQYF. The CDR3 bases are TGCAGTGCTGACCGACTAGGCGAGCAGTACTTC.